This passage covers 23 T cell receptor beta chains from one sample sequenced in a study of early T cells in non-severe SARS-CoV-2 infection. TCRdb re-called the 5' RACE reads with MiXCR, one entry per CDR3 protein. The table lists about 60,000 distinct CDR3 sequences, about an eighth of them singletons. Sequencing input: whole blood. These receptors originate from an adult who was a healthcare worker with PCR-confirmed SARS-CoV-2 infection or an uninfected control (not recorded which).

This clonotype was seen ten or more times. This chain joins TRBV2 and TRBJ2-5, with D possibly being TRBD2 (5 bases). The V gene lost 7 bases and the J gene lost 1 base, with 13 bases spanning the gap. The CDR3 is 14 residues long. The germline gives CDR1 SNHLY, CDR2 FYNNEI. CDR3 loop: CASTYSEFQETQYF. The CDR3 DNA sequence: TGTGCCAGCACTTATAGCGAGTTCCAAGAGACCCAGTACTTC. Together with reference TRBV2 and TRBJ2-5, the CDR3 gives the full variable domain: EPEVTQTPSHQVTQMGQEVILRCVPISNHLYFYWYRQILGQKVEFLVSFYNNEISEKSEIFDDQFSVERPDGSNFTLKIRSTKLEDSAMYFCASTYSEFQETQYFGPGTRLLVL.

This clonotype has more than one count but fewer than ten. The chain combines TRBV20-1 with TRBJ1-1, with D uncertain. Looked up from germline, CDR1 is DFQATT and CDR2 is SNEGSKA (reference sequence). The germline V and J ends were trimmed by 6 bases and 0 bases, with 23 bases remaining between them. The CDR3 contains 17 residues. The CDR3 here is CSAHWSGRYNMNTEAFF. The CDR3 region has the DNA TGCAGTGCCCATTGGTCGGGAAGGTATAACATGAACACTGAAGCTTTCTTT.

Many counts were recorded for this clonotype. V is TRBV5-6 and J is TRBJ2-3; D unclear. Germline assignment: CDR1 SGHDT and CDR2 YYEEEE. Trimming removed 4 bases at V and 4 bases at J, with 13 bases between. This CDR3 contains 14 residues. The CDR3 DNA follows: TGTGCCAGCAGCCCACTTAGGTTCGCAGATACGCAGTATTTT. It is translated as CASSPLRFADTQYF. Combining the CDR3 with reference TRBV5-6 and TRBJ2-3 gives the whole variable domain DAGVTQSPTHLIKTRGQQVTLRCSPKSGHDTVSWYQQALGQGPQFIFQYYEEEERQRGNFPDRFSGHQFPNYSSELNVNALLLGDSALYLCASSPLRFADTQYFGPGTRLTVL.

This clonotype was observed many times. The chain employs TRBV11-2 and TRBJ2-3; no reliable D call. Trimming removed 4 bases from V and 3 bases from J, with 8 bases in between. The CDR3 has 13 residues. The germline V gene has CDR1 SGHAT and CDR2 FQNNGV. CDR3 bases: TGTGCCAGCAGCTACACCCAGACAGATACGCAGTATTTT. Protein sequence: CASSYTQTDTQYF.

CDR3 amino acids: CASGIRDRGTEAFF. In DNA, the CDR3 is TGTGCCAGCGGGATCCGGGACAGGGGTACTGAAGCTTTCTTT. The J gene is TRBJ1-1, the V gene TRBV28; 10 bases agree with TRBD1. CDR3 length: 14 amino acids. CDR1 is MDHEN, CDR2 SYDVKM, per germline. V lost 8 bases to trimming and J lost 5 bases; unmatched junction nucleotides: 8. Looking up the rest from reference TRBV28 and TRBJ1-1 gives the full variable domain: DVKVTQSSRYLVKRTGEKVFLECVQDMDHENMFWYRQDPGLGLRLIYFSYDVKMKEKGDIPEGYSVSREKKERFSLILESASTNQTSMYLCASGIRDRGTEAFFGQGTRLTVV.

This clonotype has ten or more counts. This rearrangement joins TRBV10-1 to TRBJ1-1; D is unclear. CDR1 is WNHNN, CDR2 SYGVQD, per germline (reference sequence). The CDR3 totals 13 residues. The ends were cut back, 5 bases at V and 0 bases at J, with 7 bases in the middle. The CDR3 loop is CASSQTMNTEAFF. CDR3 DNA sequence: TGCGCCAGCAGTCAGACCATGAACACTGAAGCTTTCTTT.

This clonotype was seen a few times. This rearrangement joins TRBV20-1 to TRBJ2-3; either TRBD1 or TRBD2 may supply D (5 bases each). The CDR3 has 13 residues. The germline V and J ends were trimmed by 3 bases and 0 bases, with 7 bases remaining between them. Germline CDR1 DFQATT, CDR2 SNEGSKA (reference sequence). CDR3 sequence reads: CSASGGSTDTQYF. The CDR3 bases are TGCAGTGCTAGTGGGGGTAGCACAGATACGCAGTATTTT.

In this sample, this clonotype turned up once. The chain uses TRBV6-5 and TRBJ1-1; D not certain. Germline values: CDR1 MNHEY, CDR2 SVGAGI. This CDR3 region has 17 residues. The V end lost 0 bases, the J end lost 8 bases, and 22 bases lay between the germline ends. CDR3 bases: TGTGCCAGCAGTTACTCGATTCACCTAGGCGGAGGTTTGGAAGCTTTCTTT. It is translated as CASSYSIHLGGGLEAFF.

There are a few counts of this clonotype. The chain is built from TRBV20-1 and TRBJ2-7, with D possibly matching TRBD1 (6 bases). V lost 0 bases and J lost 5, with 17 bases in between. The CDR3 has 15 amino acids. Germline V CDR1 and CDR2: DFQATT, SNEGSKA (reference sequence). CDR3 residues: CSARDLRGGRDEQYF. Here the CDR3 DNA reads TGCAGTGCTAGAGATCTCAGGGGCGGCCGTGACGAGCAGTACTTC.

This clonotype has a handful of counts. V is TRBV5-1 and J is TRBJ1-4, with 12 positions matching TRBD1. The CDR3 covers 17 residues. The junction had 7 bases not matched to a gene; V was cut back by 1 base and J by 6 bases. The germline CDR1 and CDR2 sequences are SGHRS and YFSETQ. Here the CDR3 reads CASSLMGQGALDEKLFF. CDR3 DNA: TGCGCCAGCAGCTTGATGGGACAGGGGGCTTTGGATGAAAAACTGTTTTTT.

This sequence joins TRBV7-3 and TRBJ1-1, with 7 bases lining up with TRBD1. V was clipped by 5 bases and J by 11 bases; unmatched bases: 11. There are 13 residues in the CDR3. Germline assignment: CDR1 SGHTA and CDR2 FQGTGA. For the CDR3, the DNA is TGTGCCAGCAGCGCGCGACAGGGAAGAGACGCTTTCTTT. Translating gives CASSARQGRDAFF.

The chain uses TRBV24-1 and TRBJ2-2; possibly TRBD2 for D (5 bases). CDR3 size: 14 residues. Germline lookup yields CDR1 KGHDR and CDR2 SFDVKD. Trimming cost V 3 bases and J 1 base, with 5 bases left between them. This chain's CDR3 is CATSDEGNTGELFF. The DNA for the CDR3 is TGTGCCACCAGTGATGAGGGGAACACCGGGGAGCTGTTTTTT.

In this sample, this clonotype turned up many times. The chain is built from TRBV6-2 or TRBV6-3 and TRBJ2-5, with a weak D call TRBD2 (6 bases). This CDR3 has 16 residues. V lost 0 bases, J lost 1 base, and 12 bases lay in between. CDR1 and CDR2 from the germline V gene are MNHEY and SVGEGT. The DNA for the CDR3 is TGTGCCAGCAGTTACTCGACTTGGGGACTCCAAGAGACCCAGTACTTC. Protein: CASSYSTWGLQETQYF.

This clonotype was seen repeatedly, ten times or more. The chain has TRBV7-8 and TRBJ1-1; 10 bases align to TRBD1. Germline loops: CDR1 SGHVS, CDR2 FQNEAQ. V lost 4 bases and J lost 6; bases outside the gene matches: 14. This CDR3 is 17 amino acids long. CDR3 protein: CASSSSIDRGRGSEAFF. The CDR3 DNA reads as TGTGCCAGCAGCTCATCGATAGACAGGGGGCGAGGTTCTGAAGCTTTCTTT.

This chain connects TRBV6-5 to TRBJ1-5; possibly TRBD1 for D (5 bases). This CDR3 contains 14 residues. Per the germline V gene, CDR1 is MNHEY and CDR2 is SVGAGI. V was shortened by 2 bases and J by 3 bases, with 8 bases between the two germline ends. The CDR3 loop is CASSYDRHNQPQHF. For the CDR3, the DNA is TGTGCCAGCAGTTACGACAGACACAATCAGCCCCAGCATTTT.

The V and J genes are TRBV5-4 and TRBJ1-4; D is ambiguous. The CDR3 spans 15 residues. Trimming removed 4 bases from V and 0 bases from J, with 10 bases in between. Looked up from germline, CDR1 is SGHNT and CDR2 is YYREEE (reference sequence). The CDR3 region has the DNA TGTGCCAGCAGCCCAGACGGGGCAACTAATGAAAAACTGTTTTTT. Translation: CASSPDGATNEKLFF.

The V gene is TRBV5-1, the J gene TRBJ2-5; TRBD1 or TRBD2 may be the D gene (6 bases each). V was cut by 4 bases and J by 3 bases, with 19 bases left in between. CDR1 and CDR2 from the germline V gene are SGHRS and YFSETQ. The CDR3 length is 16 residues. Here the CDR3 DNA reads TGCGCCAGCAGCCAGACCGGAGGGGGGTTAGAAGAGACCCAGTACTTC. Translating gives CASSQTGGGLEETQYF.

The table lists this clonotype with a few counts. The chain has TRBV20-1 and TRBJ2-1; D may be TRBD1 or TRBD2 (5 bases each). Germline V gives CDR1 DFQATT, CDR2 SNEGSKA (reference sequence). Between the trimmed V and J ends, which lost 5 bases and 10 bases, there was a span of 12 bases. The CDR3 runs 11 residues. In nucleotides, the CDR3 is TGCAGTGCTGCTAGGGACGACGAGCAGTTCTTC. Encoded protein: CSAARDDEQFF.

The chain is built from TRBV3-1 and TRBJ2-1, with no clear D. This CDR3 is 17 amino acids long. The V gene's germline CDR1 is LGHDT and CDR2 YNNKEL (reference sequence). The V and J ends lost 1 base and 0 bases respectively, with 13 bases between them. The CDR3 sequence: CASSQVKLLSSYNEQFF. For the CDR3, the DNA is TGTGCCAGCAGCCAAGTCAAGCTTCTGAGCTCCTACAATGAGCAGTTCTTC.

This clonotype occurred many times. The rearrangement uses TRBV5-1 and TRBJ1-3; D unresolved. Germline V CDR1 and CDR2: SGHRS, YFSETQ. V was shortened by 4 bases and J by 0 bases, with 11 bases between the two germline ends. CDR3 length equals 15 residues. CDR3 coding DNA: TGCGCCAGCAGCCCGACGGGAAGCTCTGGAAACACCATATATTTT. This encodes CASSPTGSSGNTIYF.

This clonotype was counted ten times or more. V is TRBV27 and J is TRBJ1-2; 7 bases fit TRBD1. Germline CDR1 is MNHEY and CDR2 is SMNVEV (reference sequence). V shed 3 bases and J 6 bases; nucleotides not matched to a gene: 1. This CDR3 has 12 residues. The CDR3 loop is CASSLTGNGYTF. CDR3 nucleotides: TGTGCCAGCAGTTTGACAGGGAATGGCTACACCTTC.

The chain carries TRBV20-1 and TRBJ2-2; D is unclear. The CDR3 runs to 13 residues. Trimming pared 1 base from V and 6 bases from J, leaving 9 bases between. Per the germline V gene, CDR1 is DFQATT and CDR2 is SNEGSKA (reference sequence). This CDR3 is CSARAGAAGELFF. The CDR3 region has the DNA TGCAGTGCTAGAGCCGGAGCAGCCGGGGAGCTGTTTTTT.

The chain links TRBV2 to TRBJ2-3, with D perhaps matching TRBD2 (6 bases). Germline lookup yields CDR1 SNHLY and CDR2 FYNNEI. CDR3 length: 17 amino acids. Trimming took off 6 bases at V and 0 bases at J, with 19 bases between the two ends. Written as DNA, the CDR3 is TGTGCCAGCAGGCATGGGATCGGCGGGGCTAGCACAGATACGCAGTATTTT. It specifies CASRHGIGGASTDTQYF.